This T cell receptor beta chain was retrieved from a study of cytomegalovirus exposure and HLA in healthy donors. Study as a whole: About 80 million unique TCRs from HLA-typed donors were held in an early data release. General study results and limits: 164 TCR beta chains were listed as cytomegalovirus-associated. Previously analyzed data showed that most TCR beta V segments were productive at a frequency of about 90% or about 30%.

Note on this clone: Its antigen is not identified.

60 Vbeta and 13 Jbeta primers were used in PCR. Clones were read by immunoSEQ multiplex PCR, and TCRdb kept only the in-frame ones, dropping some. The repertoire consists of some 190,000 clones, with around 75% occurring once and the leading ten covering roughly 3%. This receptor was taken from a female donor in good health and CMV-seronegative. Sequencing input: PBMCs.

The CDR3 is CASSWRKANYGYTF. CDR3 sequence (DNA): TGTGCCAGCAGCTGGCGGAAAGCTAACTATGGCTACACCTTC. The chain couples TRBV5-6 to TRBJ1-2; D not resolved. Per the germline V gene, CDR1 is SGHDT and CDR2 is YYEEEE. The germline V and J ends were trimmed by 3 bases and 0 bases, with 9 bases remaining between them. The CDR3 is 14 amino acids.